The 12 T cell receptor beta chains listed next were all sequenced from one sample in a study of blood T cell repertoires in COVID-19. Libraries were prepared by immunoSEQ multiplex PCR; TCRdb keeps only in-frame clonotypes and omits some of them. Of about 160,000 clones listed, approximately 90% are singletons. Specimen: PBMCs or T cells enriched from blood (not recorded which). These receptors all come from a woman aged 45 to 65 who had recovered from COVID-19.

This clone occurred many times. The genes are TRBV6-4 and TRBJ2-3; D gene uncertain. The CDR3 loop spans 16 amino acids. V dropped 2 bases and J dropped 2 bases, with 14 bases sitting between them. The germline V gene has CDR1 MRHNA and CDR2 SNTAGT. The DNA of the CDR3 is TGTGCCAGCAGTGACGGTGTGAGCCCATCCACAGATACGCAGTATTTT. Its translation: CASSDGVSPSTDTQYF.

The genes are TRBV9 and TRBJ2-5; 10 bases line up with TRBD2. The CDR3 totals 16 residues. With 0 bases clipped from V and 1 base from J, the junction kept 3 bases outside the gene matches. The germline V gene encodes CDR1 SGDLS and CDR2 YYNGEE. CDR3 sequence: CASSVGTSGAQETQYF. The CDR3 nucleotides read TGTGCCAGCAGCGTAGGGACTAGCGGTGCCCAAGAGACCCAGTACTTC. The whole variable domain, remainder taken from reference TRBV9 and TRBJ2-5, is DSGVTQTPKHLITATGQRVTLRCSPRSGDLSVYWYQQSLDQGLQFLIQYYNGEERAKGNILERFSAQQFPDLHSELNLSSLELGDSALYFCASSVGTSGAQETQYFGPGTRLLVL.

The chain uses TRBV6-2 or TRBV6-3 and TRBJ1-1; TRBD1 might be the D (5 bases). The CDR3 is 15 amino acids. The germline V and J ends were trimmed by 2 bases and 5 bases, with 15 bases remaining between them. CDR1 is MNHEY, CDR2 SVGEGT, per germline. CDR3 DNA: TGTGCCAGCAGTTACCAGGGCCTCGTGGGAACTGAAGCTTTCTTT. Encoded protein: CASSYQGLVGTEAFF.

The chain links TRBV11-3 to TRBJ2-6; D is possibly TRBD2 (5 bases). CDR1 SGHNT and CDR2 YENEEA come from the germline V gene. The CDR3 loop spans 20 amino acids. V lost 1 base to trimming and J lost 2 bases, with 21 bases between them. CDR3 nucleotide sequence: TGTGCCAGCAGCTTAGTTACTAGGAGCTTTATCAGAACTGGGGCCAACGTCCTGACTTTC. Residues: CASSLVTRSFIRTGANVLTF. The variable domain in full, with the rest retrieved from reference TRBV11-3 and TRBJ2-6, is EAGVVQSPRYKIIEKKQPVAFWCNPISGHNTLYWYLQNLGQGPELLIRYENEEAVDDSQLPKDRFSAERLKGVDSTLKIQPAELGDSAVYLCASSLVTRSFIRTGANVLTFGAGSRLTVL.

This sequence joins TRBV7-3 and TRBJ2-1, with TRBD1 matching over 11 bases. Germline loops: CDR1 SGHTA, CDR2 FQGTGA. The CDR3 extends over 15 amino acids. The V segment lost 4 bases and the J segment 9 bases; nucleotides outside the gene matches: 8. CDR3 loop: CASSSPGQGASEQFF. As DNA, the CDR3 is TGTGCCAGCAGCTCACCCGGACAGGGGGCAAGTGAGCAGTTCTTC. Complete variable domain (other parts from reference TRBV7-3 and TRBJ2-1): GAGVSQTPSNKVTEKGKYVELRCDPISGHTALYWYRQSLGQGPEFLIYFQGTGAADDSGLPNDRFFAVRPEGSVSTLKIQRTERGDSAVYLCASSSPGQGASEQFFGPGTRLTVL.

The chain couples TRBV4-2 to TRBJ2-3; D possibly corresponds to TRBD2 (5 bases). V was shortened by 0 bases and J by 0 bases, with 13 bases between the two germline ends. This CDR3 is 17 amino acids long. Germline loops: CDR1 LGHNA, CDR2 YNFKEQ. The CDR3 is CASSQDRNSESTDTQYF. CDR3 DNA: TGTGCCAGCAGCCAAGATCGGAATAGCGAGAGCACAGATACGCAGTATTTT.

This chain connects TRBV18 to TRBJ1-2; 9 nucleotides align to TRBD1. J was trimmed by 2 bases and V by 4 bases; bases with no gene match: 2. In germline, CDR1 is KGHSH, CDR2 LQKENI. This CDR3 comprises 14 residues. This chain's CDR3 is CASSQGQGNYGYTF. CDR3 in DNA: TGTGCCAGCTCACAGGGACAGGGCAACTATGGCTACACCTTC.

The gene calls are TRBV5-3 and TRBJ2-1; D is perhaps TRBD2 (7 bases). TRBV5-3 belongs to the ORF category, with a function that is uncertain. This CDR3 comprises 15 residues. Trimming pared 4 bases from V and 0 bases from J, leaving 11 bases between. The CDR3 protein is CARSEGGSSYNEQFF. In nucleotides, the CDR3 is TGTGCCAGAAGCGAGGGGGGGAGCTCCTACAATGAGCAGTTCTTC.

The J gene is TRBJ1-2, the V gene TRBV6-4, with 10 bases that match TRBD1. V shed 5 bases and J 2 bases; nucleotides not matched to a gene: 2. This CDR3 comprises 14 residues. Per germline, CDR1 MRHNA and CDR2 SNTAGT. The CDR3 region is CASSPGQGNYGYTF. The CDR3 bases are TGTGCCAGCAGTCCGGGACAGGGGAACTATGGCTACACCTTC.

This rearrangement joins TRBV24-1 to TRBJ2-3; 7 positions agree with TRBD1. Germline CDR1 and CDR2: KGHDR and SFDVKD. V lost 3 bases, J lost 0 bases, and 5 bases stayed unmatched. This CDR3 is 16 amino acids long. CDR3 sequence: CATSDRQGSSTDTQYF. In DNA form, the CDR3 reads TGTGCCACCAGTGATCGACAGGGCTCTAGCACAGATACGCAGTATTTT.

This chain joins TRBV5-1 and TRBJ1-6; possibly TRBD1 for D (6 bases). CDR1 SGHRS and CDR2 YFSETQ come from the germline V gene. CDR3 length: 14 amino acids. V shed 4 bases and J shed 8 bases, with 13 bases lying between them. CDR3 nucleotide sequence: TGCGCCAGCAGCCTGCAGGGGCCTGATTCACCCCTCCACTTT. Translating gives CASSLQGPDSPLHF.

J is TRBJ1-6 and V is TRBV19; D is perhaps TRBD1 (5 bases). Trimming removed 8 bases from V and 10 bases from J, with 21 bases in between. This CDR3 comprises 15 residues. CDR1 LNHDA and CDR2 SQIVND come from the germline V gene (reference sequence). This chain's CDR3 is CASGSGGYPVSPLHF. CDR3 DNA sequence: TGTGCCAGTGGGTCGGGGGGGTATCCAGTCTCACCCCTCCACTTT.